This T cell receptor (beta chain) was recovered during a study of T cells in Graves' hyperthyroidism and ophthalmopathy. The study excluded patients with uncontrolled infection, other autoimmune disease, pregnancy or lactation. Overall study findings and caveats: Appearing also in blood were most of the thyroid clonotypes expanded above 0.001.

Many counts were recorded for this clonotype. What it binds is not known. Trimming pared 3 bases from V and 2 bases from J, leaving 10 bases between. Germline V lookup: CDR1 GTSNPN, CDR2 SVGIG (reference sequence). This CDR3 is built from 13 residues. Regions amplified from RNA transcripts were the TCR beta CDR3 regions. Initially, a first-round RT-PCR of the TCR CDR3 employed the HTBI primer set. From the multiplex PCR reads, TCRdb called clonotypes with MiXCR, one entry per CDR3 protein. Of about 410,000 distinct CDR3 sequences listed, over 12% were seen once; the top ten hold about 12%. The sequencing sample was made of blood. The TCR was taken from a young man with Graves' ophthalmopathy. The chain has TRBV30 and TRBJ1-2, with D possibly TRBD1 on 6 matching bases. As DNA, the CDR3 is TGTGCCTGGAGAAGGGGGTCCAACTATGGCTACACCTTC. Its protein is CAWRRGSNYGYTF.